This T cell receptor beta chain was recovered during a study of OX40 agonist ivuxolimab in advanced cancers. The CDR3 totals 16 residues. CDR1 is SGHNT, CDR2 YYREEE, per germline (reference sequence). V lost 4 bases and J lost 3; bases outside the gene matches: 7. Clones were sequenced by immunoSEQ multiplex PCR, and TCRdb holds only the in-frame ones, with some missing. The repertoire consists of about 46,000 clones, with 88% occurring once and the leading ten covering about 3.8%. Sequenced here: CD4+ or CD8+ T cells sorted from blood, sampled in a trial of the OX40 agonist ivuxolimab. This TCR came from an adult with an advanced solid tumor such as melanoma, head and neck, liver or kidney cancer. This rearrangement joins TRBV5-4 to TRBJ2-2; 9 bases are shared with TRBD1. CDR3 DNA: TGTGCCAGCAGCCACCGGCGACAGGGGGACACCGGGGAGCTGTTTTTT. It yields the protein CASSHRRQGDTGELFF.